The next 22 T cell receptor beta chains were all read from a single sample in a study of spatial heterogeneity in lung cancer. TCRdb called the 5' RACE reads again in MiXCR, with one record for every CDR3 protein. The sample shows approximately 92,000 distinct CDR3 sequences, 10% to 15% of them seen only once. This sample's time point: sample taken at primary tumor resection. Sequencing used PBMCs, obtained at surgery. These receptors were obtained from a male donor with early-stage non-small cell lung cancer.

The sample holds a few counts of this clonotype. The chain employs TRBV7-6 and TRBJ2-7, with a possible D match to TRBD1 (5 bases). Germline values: CDR1 SGHVS, CDR2 FNYEAQ. The CDR3 is made up of 14 amino acids. The ends were cut back, 1 base at V and 4 bases at J, with 11 bases in the middle. CDR3 DNA sequence: TGTGCCAGCAGCTTAGAGCCAGGGATGTACGAGCAGTACTTC. Translating gives CASSLEPGMYEQYF.

As to this clonotype: It may be a read error: a sequence one base away is much more abundant. The chain joins TRBV7-9 to TRBJ2-3, with D tentatively TRBD2 (6 bases). Trimming cost V 6 bases and J 2 bases, with 15 bases left between them. CDR1 is SEHNR and CDR2 is FQNEAQ in the germline V gene (reference sequence). The CDR3 consists of 15 residues. The CDR3 sequence: CASRARLETTDTQYF. The CDR3 coding sequence is TGTGCCAGCAGGGCCCGACTAGAAACCACAGATACGCAGTATTTT.

This clonotype has just a few counts. This rearrangement joins TRBV10-3 to TRBJ1-5, with no clear D. This CDR3 comprises 13 residues. Germline V gene sequence: CDR1 ENHRY, CDR2 SYGVKD. V dropped 11 bases and J dropped 6 bases, with 17 bases sitting between them. CDR3 region: CAAALEAGQPQHF. CDR3 nucleotide sequence: TGTGCCGCCGCACTTGAGGCGGGTCAGCCCCAGCATTTT.

This clonotype was seen repeatedly, ten times or more. The chain uses TRBV6-2 or TRBV6-3 and TRBJ2-1; D is perhaps TRBD2 (6 bases). The V gene's germline CDR1 is MNHEY and CDR2 SVGEGT. Trimming stripped 10 bases from V and 4 bases from J, with 14 bases between. The CDR3 loop spans 13 amino acids. CDR3 DNA sequence: TGTGCCACCCTGGGGGGAGTATACAATGAGCAGTTCTTC. Its protein product is CATLGGVYNEQFF.

V usage is TRBV6-2 or TRBV6-3 and J usage is TRBJ1-6; TRBD1 is a possible D gene (6 bases). Germline V gene data show CDR1 as MNHEY and CDR2 as SVGEGT. Trimming left V 7 bases short and J 9 bases short, with 13 bases between. This CDR3 has 13 amino acids. The CDR3 loop reads CASTPAGVSPLHF. In DNA, the CDR3 is TGTGCCAGCACCCCGGCAGGGGTTTCACCCCTCCACTTT.

This clonotype occurred many times. CDR3 region: CASSFGTGTDTQYF. The CDR3 coding sequence is TGTGCCAGCAGCTTCGGGACAGGCACAGATACGCAGTATTTT. This rearrangement joins TRBV11-2 to TRBJ2-3; 7 bases line up with TRBD1. CDR1 and CDR2 from the germline V gene are SGHAT and FQNNGV. V was clipped by 3 bases and J by 1 base; unmatched bases: 1. CDR3 length: 14 amino acids.

This clonotype was seen a few times. This chain links TRBV2 with TRBJ1-1; unclear D gene. There are 12 residues in the CDR3. Germline V gene data show CDR1 as SNHLY and CDR2 as FYNNEI. With 2 bases removed from V and 4 bases from J, the gap between germline ends came to 5 bases. The CDR3 DNA is TGTGCCAGCAGTGAATCCATCACTGAAGCTTTCTTT. It is translated as CASSESITEAFF.

This clonotype came up many times. V and J are TRBV28 and TRBJ1-5; no reliable D call. The germline gives CDR1 MDHEN, CDR2 SYDVKM. V gave up 6 bases and J gave up 5 bases, with 8 bases separating them. The CDR3 consists of 12 residues. Written as DNA, the CDR3 is TGTGCCAGCAGCCCCGGATATCAGCCCCAGCATTTT. Protein: CASSPGYQPQHF.

The table lists this clonotype with many counts. This chain uses TRBV7-8 with TRBJ1-1, with D unclear. The ends were cut back, 5 bases at V and 0 bases at J, with 7 bases in the middle. Germline assignment: CDR1 SGHVS and CDR2 FQNEAQ. This CDR3 is 13 amino acids long. CDR3 DNA sequence: TGTGCCAGCAGCCCGGAGGTGAACACTGAAGCTTTCTTT. It is translated as CASSPEVNTEAFF.

A few counts support this clonotype. The V gene is TRBV24-1, the J gene TRBJ2-3, with TRBD1 identical over 8 bases. The V gene end was trimmed by 8 bases and the J gene end by 1 base; junction bases not matched to a gene: 4. The CDR3 loop spans 14 amino acids. Germline assignment: CDR1 KGHDR and CDR2 SFDVKD. The CDR3 protein is CATKTGAGTDTQYF. CDR3 in DNA: TGTGCCACCAAGACAGGGGCGGGCACAGATACGCAGTATTTT.

The chain couples TRBV7-9 to TRBJ1-1; tentative D call: TRBD1 (5 bases). V was pared by 0 bases and J by 8 bases, with 13 bases between. Per germline, CDR1 SEHNR and CDR2 FQNEAQ (reference sequence). This CDR3 region has 14 residues. The CDR3 spells CASSLAGVKGEAFF. CDR3 sequence (DNA): TGTGCCAGCAGCTTAGCGGGGGTTAAGGGAGAAGCTTTCTTT.

This rearrangement joins TRBV2 to TRBJ1-6; unclear D gene. V lost 3 bases to trimming and J lost 6 bases, with 9 bases between them. Per the germline V gene, CDR1 is SNHLY and CDR2 is FYNNEI. The CDR3 extends over 14 amino acids. CDR3 region: CASSERVSNSPLHF. The DNA of the CDR3 is TGTGCCAGCAGTGAGCGGGTTTCTAATTCACCCCTCCACTTT.

The chain is built from TRBV20-1 and TRBJ2-3, with 11 bases identical to TRBD2. From germline, CDR1 is DFQATT and CDR2 SNEGSKA (reference sequence). The CDR3 runs 13 residues. Unmatched junction bases numbered 5, after V lost 7 bases and J lost 5 bases. The CDR3 DNA reads as TGCAGTGAACTAGCGGGAGCTGGAGATACGCAGTATTTT. Translation: CSELAGAGDTQYF.

The V gene is TRBV5-4, the J gene TRBJ1-6, with D perhaps TRBD1 (6 bases). The CDR3 loop spans 15 amino acids. With 4 bases removed from V and 4 bases from J, the gap between germline ends came to 12 bases. Germline CDR1 reads SGHNT; CDR2 reads YYREEE (reference sequence). The CDR3: CASSRGTLYNSPLHF. CDR3 DNA: TGTGCCAGCAGCCGCGGGACACTATATAATTCACCCCTCCACTTT.

This clonotype was picked up a small number of times. V and J are TRBV19 and TRBJ2-3; no clear D. V was clipped by 3 bases and J by 0 bases, with 13 bases between them. CDR3 size: 16 residues. The germline V gene encodes CDR1 LNHDA and CDR2 SQIVND (reference sequence). The CDR3 DNA reads TGTGCCAGTAGTATCGGTGTCAGCTTAAGCACAGATACGCAGTATTTT. Translated, it gives CASSIGVSLSTDTQYF.

This clonotype came up a few times. The gene calls are TRBV12-3 or TRBV12-4 and TRBJ2-7; no definite D call. The CDR3 has 13 amino acids. Deletions cut 3 bases from V and 6 bases from J, with 12 bases between. This chain's CDR3 is CASSFRNLGEQYF. In nucleotides, the CDR3 is TGTGCCAGCAGTTTTAGGAATCTAGGCGAGCAGTACTTC.

The gene calls are TRBV7-2 and TRBJ2-7; D ambiguous. This CDR3 contains 13 residues. Trimming left V 0 bases short and J 6 bases short, with 9 bases between. Germline-derived CDR1 and CDR2 are SGHTA and FQGNSA. CDR3 in DNA: TGTGCCAGCAGCTTAGCGGTCCCGGGCGAGCAGTACTTC. This encodes CASSLAVPGEQYF.

Notes on this clonotype: No DNA is shown, since the ends of the CDR3 on it are uncertain; the CDR3 is the one TCRdb lists. The gene calls are TRBV12-3 or TRBV12-4 and TRBJ1-4. The CDR3 is 14 residues long, counting both termini. CDR3 sequence: CASSFLAANEKLFF.

The V and J genes are TRBV9 and TRBJ1-6; D remains ambiguous. Trimming left V 0 bases short and J 5 bases short, with 9 bases between. The CDR3 spans 15 residues. In germline, CDR1 is SGDLS, CDR2 YYNGEE. CDR3 in amino acids: CASSVDLGNNSPLHF. CDR3 nucleotides: TGTGCCAGCAGCGTAGATCTGGGTAATAATTCACCCCTCCACTTT.

The chain carries TRBV9 and TRBJ1-6; TRBD1 matches 7 bases. This CDR3 is built from 18 residues. Germline CDR1 reads SGDLS; CDR2 reads YYNGEE. The trim removed 4 bases at V and 0 bases at J, leaving 10 bases unmatched. The CDR3 DNA reads TGTGCCAGCAGCCTCAACCGGGACAGTAGCTCCTATAATTCACCCCTCCACTTT. This codes for CASSLNRDSSSYNSPLHF.

This clonotype has at least ten counts. This rearrangement joins TRBV28 to TRBJ2-4; 9 nucleotides match TRBD1. Germline V gives CDR1 MDHEN, CDR2 SYDVKM. The CDR3 has 14 amino acids. V gave up 3 bases and J gave up 7 bases; unmatched junction bases: 4. The CDR3 loop reads CASSFTGGGNIQYF. The CDR3 coding sequence is TGTGCCAGCAGTTTTACAGGGGGCGGGAACATTCAGTACTTC. Full variable domain (rest looked up from reference TRBV28 and TRBJ2-4): DVKVTQSSRYLVKRTGEKVFLECVQDMDHENMFWYRQDPGLGLRLIYFSYDVKMKEKGDIPEGYSVSREKKERFSLILESASTNQTSMYLCASSFTGGGNIQYFGAGTRLSVL.

V usage is TRBV18 and J usage is TRBJ2-6; possibly TRBD1 for D (6 bases). The germline CDR1 and CDR2 sequences are KGHSH and LQKENI. The CDR3 sequence is 15 residues long. V lost 5 bases and J lost 4, with 12 bases in between. DNA for the CDR3: TGTGCCAGCTCAGAAACAGGGCTAGGGGCCAACGTCCTGACTTTC. It encodes CASSETGLGANVLTF.